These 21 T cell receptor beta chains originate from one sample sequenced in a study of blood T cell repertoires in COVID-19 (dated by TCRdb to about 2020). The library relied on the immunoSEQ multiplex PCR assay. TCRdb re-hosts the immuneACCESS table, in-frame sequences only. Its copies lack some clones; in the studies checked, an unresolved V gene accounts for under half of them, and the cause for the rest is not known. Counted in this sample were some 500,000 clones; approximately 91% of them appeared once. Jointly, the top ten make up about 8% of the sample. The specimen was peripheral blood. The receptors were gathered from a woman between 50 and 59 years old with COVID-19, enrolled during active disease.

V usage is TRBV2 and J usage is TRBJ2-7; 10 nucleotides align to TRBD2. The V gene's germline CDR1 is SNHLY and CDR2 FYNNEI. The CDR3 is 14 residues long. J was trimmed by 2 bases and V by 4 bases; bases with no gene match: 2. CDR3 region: CASSVSGGAYEQYF. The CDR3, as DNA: TGTGCCAGCAGTGTGAGCGGGGGGGCCTACGAGCAGTACTTC.

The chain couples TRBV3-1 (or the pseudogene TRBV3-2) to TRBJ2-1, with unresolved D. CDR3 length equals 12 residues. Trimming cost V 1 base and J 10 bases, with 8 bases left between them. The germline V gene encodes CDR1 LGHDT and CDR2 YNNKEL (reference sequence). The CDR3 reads CASSQGGTEQFF. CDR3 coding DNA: TGTGCCAGCAGCCAAGGCGGCACCGAGCAGTTCTTC.

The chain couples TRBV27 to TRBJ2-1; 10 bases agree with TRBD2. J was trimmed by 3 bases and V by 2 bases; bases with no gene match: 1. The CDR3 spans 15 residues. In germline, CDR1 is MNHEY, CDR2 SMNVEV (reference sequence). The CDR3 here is CASSLGTSVYNEQFF. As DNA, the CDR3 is TGTGCCAGCAGTTTAGGGACTAGCGTCTACAATGAGCAGTTCTTC.

As DNA, the CDR3 is TGTGCCAGCTCACCACTCGCGGGACAGCAAAACTATGGCTACACCTTC. This translates into CASSPLAGQQNYGYTF. This chain links TRBV18 with TRBJ1-2; 7 bases match TRBD1. The CDR3 is 16 residues long. CDR1 KGHSH and CDR2 LQKENI come from the germline V gene. V shed 1 base, J shed 2 bases, and the junction held 7 bases outside the gene matches.

CDR3 sequence reads: CASCPGGLYDQPQHF. For the CDR3, the DNA is TGTGCCAGCTGCCCTGGAGGGCTTTACGATCAGCCCCAGCATTTT. V is TRBV7-8 and J is TRBJ1-5; D gene unclear. CDR1 SGHVS and CDR2 FQNEAQ come from the germline V gene. This CDR3 has 15 residues. V was clipped by 8 bases and J by 5 bases, with 19 bases between them.

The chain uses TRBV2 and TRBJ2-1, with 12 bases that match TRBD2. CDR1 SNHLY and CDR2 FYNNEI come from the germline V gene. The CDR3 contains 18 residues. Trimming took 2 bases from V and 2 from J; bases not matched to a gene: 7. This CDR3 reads CASSELAGGPTTYNEQFF. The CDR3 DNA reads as TGTGCCAGCAGTGAACTAGCGGGGGGGCCAACTACCTACAATGAGCAGTTCTTC.

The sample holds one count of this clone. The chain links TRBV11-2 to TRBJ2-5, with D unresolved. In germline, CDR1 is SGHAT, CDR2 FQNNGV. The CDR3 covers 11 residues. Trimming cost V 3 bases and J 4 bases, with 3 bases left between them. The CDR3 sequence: CASSFRETQYF. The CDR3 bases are TGTGCCAGCAGCTTTCGAGAGACCCAGTACTTC.

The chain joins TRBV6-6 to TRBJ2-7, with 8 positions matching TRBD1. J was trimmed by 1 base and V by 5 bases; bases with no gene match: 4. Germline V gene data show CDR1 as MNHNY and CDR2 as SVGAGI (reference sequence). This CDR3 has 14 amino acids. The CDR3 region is CASSETGVSYEQYF. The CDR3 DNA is TGTGCCAGCAGTGAGACAGGGGTTTCCTACGAGCAGTACTTC.

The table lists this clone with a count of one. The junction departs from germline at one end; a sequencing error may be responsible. This chain's CDR3 is CASSLVRVPIF. The CDR3 nucleotides are TGTGCCAGCAGCTTAGTGAGGGTCCCCATTTTT. J is TRBJ2-3 and V is TRBV7-2, with a tentative D call TRBD2 (5 bases). The CDR3 consists of 11 residues. The V gene's germline CDR1 is SGHTA and CDR2 FQGNSA.

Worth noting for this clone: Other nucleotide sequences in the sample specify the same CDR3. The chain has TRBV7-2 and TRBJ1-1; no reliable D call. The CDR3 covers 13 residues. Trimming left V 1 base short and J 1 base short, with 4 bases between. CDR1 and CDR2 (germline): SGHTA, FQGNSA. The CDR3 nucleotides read TGTGCCAGCAGCTTAGGACAGAACACTGAAGCTTTCTTT. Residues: CASSLGQNTEAFF.

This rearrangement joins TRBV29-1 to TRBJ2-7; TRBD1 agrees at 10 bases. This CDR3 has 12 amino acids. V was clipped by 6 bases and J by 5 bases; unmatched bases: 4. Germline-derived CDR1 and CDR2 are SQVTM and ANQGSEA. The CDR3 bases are TGCAGCGTGGGGACAGGGGACCACGAGCAGTACTTC. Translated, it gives CSVGTGDHEQYF.

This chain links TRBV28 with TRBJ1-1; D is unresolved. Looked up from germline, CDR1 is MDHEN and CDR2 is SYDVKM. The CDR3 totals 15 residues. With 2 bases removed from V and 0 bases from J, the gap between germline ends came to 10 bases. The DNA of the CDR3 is TGTGCCAGCAGTTTAACTAGGGTCATGAACACTGAAGCTTTCTTT. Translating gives CASSLTRVMNTEAFF.

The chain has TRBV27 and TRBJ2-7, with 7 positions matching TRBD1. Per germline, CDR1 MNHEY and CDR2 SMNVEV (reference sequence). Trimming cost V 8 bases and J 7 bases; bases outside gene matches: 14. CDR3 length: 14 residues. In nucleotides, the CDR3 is TGTGCCAGCCAATCGGGGACAGAGTCGCGTGAGCAGTACTTC. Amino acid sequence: CASQSGTESREQYF.

CDR3 region: CASSPIGGTGAGYTF. In DNA form, the CDR3 reads TGCGCCAGCAGCCCCATAGGAGGGACAGGGGCTGGCTACACCTTC. V gene TRBV5-1 combines with J gene TRBJ1-2; 10 bases are shared with TRBD1. The CDR3 is 15 residues long. CDR1 and CDR2 (germline): SGHRS, YFSETQ. V was pared by 4 bases and J by 7 bases, with 10 bases of the junction left unmatched.

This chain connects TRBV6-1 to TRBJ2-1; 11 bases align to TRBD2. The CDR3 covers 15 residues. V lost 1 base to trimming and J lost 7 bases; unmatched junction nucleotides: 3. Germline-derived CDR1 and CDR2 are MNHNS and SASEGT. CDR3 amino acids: CASSEGLAGKNEQFF. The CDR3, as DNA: TGTGCCAGCAGTGAAGGACTAGCGGGGAAGAATGAGCAGTTCTTC.

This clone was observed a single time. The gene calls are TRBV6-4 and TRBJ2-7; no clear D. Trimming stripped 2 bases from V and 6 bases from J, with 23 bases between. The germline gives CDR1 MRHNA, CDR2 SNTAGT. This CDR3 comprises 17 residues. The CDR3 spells CASSDDLGLIETREQYF. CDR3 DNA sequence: TGTGCCAGCAGTGACGACCTAGGCCTAATCGAAACTCGCGAGCAGTACTTC.

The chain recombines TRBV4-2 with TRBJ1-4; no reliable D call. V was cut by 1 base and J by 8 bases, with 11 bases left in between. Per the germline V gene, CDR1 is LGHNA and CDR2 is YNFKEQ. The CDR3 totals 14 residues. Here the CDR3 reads CASSQVVAEEKLFF. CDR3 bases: TGTGCCAGCAGCCAAGTTGTGGCGGAGGAAAAACTGTTTTTT.

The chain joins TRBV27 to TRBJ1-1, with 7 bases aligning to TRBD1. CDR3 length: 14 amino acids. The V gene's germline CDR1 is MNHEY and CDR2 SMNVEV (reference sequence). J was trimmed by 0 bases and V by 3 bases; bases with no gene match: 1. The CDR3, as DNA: TGTGCCAGCAGTTTGGGACAGATGAACACTGAAGCTTTCTTT. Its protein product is CASSLGQMNTEAFF.

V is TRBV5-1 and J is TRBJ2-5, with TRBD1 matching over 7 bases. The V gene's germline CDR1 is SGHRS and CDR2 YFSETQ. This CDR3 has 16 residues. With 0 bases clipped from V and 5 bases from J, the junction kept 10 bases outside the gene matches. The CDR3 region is CASSLGVGTAAETQYF. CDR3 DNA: TGCGCCAGCAGCTTGGGGGTCGGGACAGCCGCCGAGACCCAGTACTTC.

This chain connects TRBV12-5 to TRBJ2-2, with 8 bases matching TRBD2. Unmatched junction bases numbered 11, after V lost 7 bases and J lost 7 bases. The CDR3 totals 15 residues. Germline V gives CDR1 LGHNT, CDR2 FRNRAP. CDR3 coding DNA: TGTGCTAGTGCCCTCCTCGGGGGGGCAAACGGGGAGCTGTTTTTT. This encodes CASALLGGANGELFF.

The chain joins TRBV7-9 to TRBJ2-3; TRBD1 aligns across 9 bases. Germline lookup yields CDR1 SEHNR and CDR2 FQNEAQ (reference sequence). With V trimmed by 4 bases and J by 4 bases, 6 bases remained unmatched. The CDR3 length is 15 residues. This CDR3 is CASSSGQGNADTQYF. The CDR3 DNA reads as TGTGCCAGCAGCTCAGGACAGGGGAACGCAGATACGCAGTATTTT.